The T cell receptor beta chain described here comes from a study of technical replicates of blood from several donors. Data came from immunoSEQ multiplex PCR; TCRdb stores just in-frame clones and leaves some out. The repertoire includes roughly 70,000 clones, 93% of them detected once, and approximately 0.27% sits in the top ten. The sample consisted of T cells isolated from PBMCs. The sequence came from a human donor in good health.

The CDR3 region is CASSRQGITEAFF. CDR3 sequence (DNA): TGTGCCAGCAGCCGACAGGGCATCACTGAAGCTTTCTTT. V usage is TRBV6-1 and J usage is TRBJ1-1; 7 bases line up with TRBD1. V lost 6 bases to trimming and J lost 4 bases; unmatched junction nucleotides: 5. Germline values: CDR1 MNHNS, CDR2 SASEGT. This CDR3 has 13 residues.